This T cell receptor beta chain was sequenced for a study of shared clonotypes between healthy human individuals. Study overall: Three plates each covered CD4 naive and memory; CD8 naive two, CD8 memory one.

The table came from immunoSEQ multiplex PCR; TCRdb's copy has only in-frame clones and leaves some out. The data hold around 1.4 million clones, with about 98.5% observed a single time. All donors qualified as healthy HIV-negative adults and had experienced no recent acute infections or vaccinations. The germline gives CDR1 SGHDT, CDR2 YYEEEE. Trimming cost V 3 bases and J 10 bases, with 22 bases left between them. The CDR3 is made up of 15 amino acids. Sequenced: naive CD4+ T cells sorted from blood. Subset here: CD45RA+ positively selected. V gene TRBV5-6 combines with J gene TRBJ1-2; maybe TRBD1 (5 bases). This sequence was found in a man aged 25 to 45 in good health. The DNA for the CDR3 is TGTGCCAGCAGCTACCGGGACCGACAAATGAGGTTCTACACCTTC. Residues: CASSYRDRQMRFYTF.